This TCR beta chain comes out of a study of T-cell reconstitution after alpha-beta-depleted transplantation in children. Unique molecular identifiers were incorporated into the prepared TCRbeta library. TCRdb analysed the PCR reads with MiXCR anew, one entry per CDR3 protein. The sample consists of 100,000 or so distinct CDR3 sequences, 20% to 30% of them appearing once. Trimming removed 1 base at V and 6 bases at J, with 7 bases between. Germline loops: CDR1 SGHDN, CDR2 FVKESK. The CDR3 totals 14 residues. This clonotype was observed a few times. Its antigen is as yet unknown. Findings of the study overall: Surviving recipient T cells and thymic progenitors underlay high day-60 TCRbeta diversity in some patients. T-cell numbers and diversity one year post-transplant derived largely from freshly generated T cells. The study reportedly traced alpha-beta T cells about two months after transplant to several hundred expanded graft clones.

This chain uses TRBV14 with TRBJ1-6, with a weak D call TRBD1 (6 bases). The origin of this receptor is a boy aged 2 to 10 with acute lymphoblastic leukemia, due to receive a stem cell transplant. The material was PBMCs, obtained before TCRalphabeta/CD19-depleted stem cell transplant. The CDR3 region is CASSQGTVNSPLHF. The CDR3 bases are TGTGCCAGCAGCCAAGGGACAGTTAATTCACCCCTCCACTTT.